These T cell receptor beta chains were read from a single sample in a study of radiation and T cells in renal cell carcinoma. Clones were sequenced by immunoSEQ multiplex PCR, and TCRdb holds only the in-frame ones, with some missing. The data contain about 130,000 clones, roughly four fifths of them singletons. Sample: blood, taken from a patient whose treatment included radiotherapy and nephrectomy. These receptor sequences come from a woman aged 60 to 75 with renal cell carcinoma. CDR3s include the opening cysteine and the closing phenylalanine or tryptophan. Clone size is given for some rows only: seen once, a few or many times, or a class if the clone is expanded.

CASSLFRGSTYEQYF once TRBV28
CASSRPSAQAYEQYF once TRBV19
CASSLGTALGEQYF - TRBV27
CASFHAGGITEAFF - TRBV19
CASSLNRGPYEQYF once TRBV5-1
CASSYRQGMGEQYF few TRBV2
CASSSLPGNEQFF once TRBV7-9
CASSEDRERGYTF few TRBV2
CASSTGQHSNQPQHF few TRBV19
CASSRSPQGESQPQHF - TRBV5-5
CASSVVTGRNYEQYF once TRBV28
CAISESDRGFTNEKLFF few TRBV10-3
CASTRQGEDTEAFF - TRBV5-1
CAWIKGHSGNTIYF - TRBV30
CASSSGLQETQYF - TRBV5-1
CASSYAGASYEQYF once TRBV6-5
CAISETTGTESVQPQHF - TRBV10-3
CAGAGTGGFTGELFF - TRBV6-1
CASSLVGNEQFF - TRBV9
CASSNRVTGNTIYF once TRBV10-1
CASSFGQGQQPQHF once TRBV7-9
CASSPHEVQYF - TRBV28
CASRSQGAGDYGYTF - TRBV28
CAISGGNDYGYTF few TRBV10-3
CASSGEGRVTPHQGYTF - TRBV9
CASSLGFGEKLFF - TRBV7-9
CASSQRWSDRIAEKLFF - TRBV4-2
CASGKTGGSYGYTF once TRBV11-2
CASSRSAGTGEAQHF once TRBV2
CASSVTTGDRVTEAFF - TRBV9
CASSAGQGDFNEKLFF - TRBV7-9
CASSREGADTEAFF - TRBV4-1
CASPKRAGGEQYF - TRBV9
CASSQGELGSYEQYF - TRBV4-1
CASSLDPFPRADIRFF - TRBV11-2
CASSIAGQGGEKLFF - TRBV19
CASSLEGADRATQYF - TRBV5-1
CASGRGQGLAYEQYF - TRBV5-1
CASSGRGGSADEQFF few TRBV4-1
CASRIGGSAYNEQFF - TRBV19
CASSSGTKNYNSPLHF once TRBV5-4
CASSPQGEGYNEQFF - TRBV11-2
CASSQGGLGVRSAGNTIYF - TRBV4-2
CASSLLGDSLYNEQFF once TRBV7-9
CASSLARGIYYGYTF - TRBV5-4
CASSSGTSGGSSYNEQFF - TRBV5-1
CAIRQGESQPQHF few TRBV10-3
CSVGFAGNNEQFF - TRBV29-1